This T cell receptor beta chain derives from a study of T cell responses to AZD1222 COVID-19 vaccine. Study observations and caveats: Vaccination with two AZD1222 doses was followed by a rise in Spike-specific TCR breadth and depth. Clonal diversity may have been underestimated in mostly white British donors. Mapped onto spike, vaccine-associated CD4 TCRs spanned it and were dominant at 160-218 and 743-854.

TCRdb keeps only in-frame clones here, not all; method: immunoSEQ multiplex PCR. The sample has approximately 180,000 clones, 90% seen once; the top ten hold 3.5% to 5.5%. About this clone: Its antigen is undetermined.

Per germline, CDR1 MNHEY and CDR2 SVGEGT. The CDR3 consists of 16 residues. Trimming removed 0 bases from V and 4 bases from J, with 15 bases in between. This chain uses TRBV6-2 or TRBV6-3 with TRBJ2-5, with D tentatively TRBD1 (6 bases). The sample was peripheral blood, taken 28 days after the second dose of the MenACWY control vaccine. The sequence was obtained from an adult who received the MenACWY meningococcal vaccine as a control. CDR3 DNA: TGTGCCAGCAGTTACTCGTTCACAGGGCCGCGAGAGACCCAGTACTTC. This sequence encodes CASSYSFTGPRETQYF.